The 24 T cell receptor beta chains below all came from one sample that was sequenced in a study of blood T cell repertoires in COVID-19. Here immunoSEQ multiplex PCR was the method, and the copy in TCRdb shows in-frame clones only, minus some. The sample lists over 200,000 clones; roughly 76% were seen once. Material for sequencing was peripheral blood. All receptors come from a human donor in a cohort sampled during active COVID-19.

The chain is built from TRBV6-5 and TRBJ2-1, with 10 bases fitting TRBD1. CDR1 and CDR2 from the germline V gene are MNHEY and SVGAGI. V shed 6 bases and J 5 bases; nucleotides not matched to a gene: 4. The CDR3 runs to 14 residues. In DNA form, the CDR3 reads TGTGCCAGCAGCAGGGGGACAGGGGACAATGAGCAGTTCTTC. Translating it yields CASSRGTGDNEQFF.

The chain couples TRBV28 to TRBJ1-6, with a weak D call TRBD1 (6 bases). Germline V CDR1 and CDR2: MDHEN, SYDVKM. V was shortened by 6 bases and J by 10 bases, with 16 bases between the two germline ends. This CDR3 contains 14 residues. The CDR3 DNA reads as TGTGCCAGCAGCCCGCGTAGTCAGGGGTCACCCCTCCACTTT. Encoded protein: CASSPRSQGSPLHF.

CDR3 DNA sequence: TGCAGTGCTAGTCTACCTGGGGCCAACGTCCTGACTTTC. It codes for CSASLPGANVLTF. The genes are TRBV20-1 and TRBJ2-6; no clear D. The ends were cut back, 3 bases at V and 2 bases at J, with 5 bases in the middle. Germline CDR1 and CDR2: DFQATT and SNEGSKA (reference sequence). This CDR3 spans 13 amino acids.

The chain carries TRBV12-3 or TRBV12-4 and TRBJ1-2; TRBD1 aligns across 7 bases. CDR3 length equals 12 residues. V was pared by 5 bases and J by 7 bases, with 4 bases of the junction left unmatched. The chain's CDR3 is CASSDRVGGYTF. The CDR3 DNA is TGTGCCAGCAGTGACAGGGTTGGTGGCTACACCTTC.

The chain links TRBV18 to TRBJ1-2; D is possibly TRBD1 (6 bases). Trimming stripped 3 bases from V and 6 bases from J, with 20 bases between. The germline gives CDR1 KGHSH, CDR2 LQKENI. This CDR3 spans 16 amino acids. The CDR3 bases are TGTGCCAGCTCACCCGGACAGCCCGATACGAGTGATGGCTACACCTTC. Translating it yields CASSPGQPDTSDGYTF. Full variable domain (missing parts from reference TRBV18 and TRBJ1-2): NAGVMQNPRHLVRRRGQEARLRCSPMKGHSHVYWYRQLPEEGLKFMVYLQKENIIDESGMPKERFSAEFPKEGPSILRIQQVVRGDSAAYFCASSPGQPDTSDGYTFGSGTRLTVV.

This sequence joins TRBV7-9 and TRBJ2-7; 7 bases are shared with TRBD1. The CDR3 is 14 amino acids. The ends lost 10 bases at V and 3 bases at J; junction bases unmatched: 12. Germline V lookup: CDR1 SEHNR, CDR2 FQNEAQ (reference sequence). Written as DNA, the CDR3 is TGTGCCACGTACACATCGACAGGGATCTACGAGCAGTACTTC. Amino acids: CATYTSTGIYEQYF.

V usage is TRBV5-1 and J usage is TRBJ1-2; possibly TRBD1 for D (5 bases). The CDR3 loop spans 11 amino acids. Germline lookup yields CDR1 SGHRS and CDR2 YFSETQ. V lost 1 base and J lost 9, with 7 bases in between. The CDR3 region has the DNA TGCGCCAGCAGCTTGTGGGGCCGCTACACCTTC. Translated, it gives CASSLWGRYTF.

The chain links TRBV28 to TRBJ2-3, with 7 nucleotides matching TRBD2. CDR1 and CDR2 from the germline V gene are MDHEN and SYDVKM. This CDR3 has 14 residues. V lost 8 bases to trimming and J lost 0 bases; unmatched junction nucleotides: 5. CDR3 in DNA: TGTGCCAGCTCGGGCGGGGGTAGCACAGATACGCAGTATTTT. Its protein is CASSGGGSTDTQYF.

This clone was detected a few times. This chain links TRBV25-1 with TRBJ1-4; D unresolved. The CDR3 is 16 amino acids. V lost 4 bases to trimming and J lost 4 bases, with 16 bases between them. Germline CDR1 is MGHDK and CDR2 is SYGVNS. The CDR3 spells CASSGLTARLNEKLFF. The CDR3 DNA follows: TGTGCCAGCAGTGGACTGACGGCACGGCTTAATGAAAAACTGTTTTTT.

This clone was counted a few times. V and J are TRBV27 and TRBJ1-3; no definite D call. The CDR3 is made up of 14 amino acids. In germline, CDR1 is MNHEY, CDR2 SMNVEV (reference sequence). Trimming removed 1 base from V and 2 bases from J, with 6 bases in between. CDR3 sequence reads: CASSLYPAGNTIYF. CDR3 DNA sequence: TGTGCCAGCAGTTTATACCCGGCTGGAAACACCATATATTTT.

The chain links TRBV7-8 to TRBJ2-1; weak D call: TRBD2 (5 bases). The CDR3 is 16 amino acids. V shed 8 bases and J shed 0 bases, with 17 bases lying between them. Germline values: CDR1 SGHVS, CDR2 FQNEAQ. The CDR3 DNA reads TGTGCCAGCGATAGCCGGACCGGGATCTCCTACAATGAGCAGTTCTTC. It is translated as CASDSRTGISYNEQFF.

This clone showed up just a few times. The V and J genes are TRBV28 and TRBJ1-2; 8 bases line up with TRBD1. Germline lookup yields CDR1 MDHEN and CDR2 SYDVKM. V shed 4 bases, J shed 6 bases, and the junction held 10 bases outside the gene matches. This CDR3 spans 15 amino acids. CDR3 loop: CASSSPPDRENGYTF. The CDR3 DNA sequence: TGTGCCAGCAGTTCACCCCCGGACAGGGAGAATGGCTACACCTTC.

The gene calls are TRBV19 and TRBJ1-5; no firm D call. CDR1 and CDR2 (germline): LNHDA, SQIVND (reference sequence). This CDR3 region has 14 residues. V lost 6 bases and J 3 bases, leaving 12 bases between the germline ends. The CDR3 sequence: CASRAARINQPQHF. The CDR3, as DNA: TGTGCCAGTAGGGCCGCTCGTATCAATCAGCCCCAGCATTTT.

The chain carries TRBV6-5 and TRBJ1-6; the match to TRBD1 covers 8 bases. J was trimmed by 5 bases and V by 7 bases; bases with no gene match: 4. Germline V CDR1 and CDR2: MNHEY, SVGAGI. The CDR3 consists of 14 residues. CDR3 sequence (DNA): TGTGCCAGCATCCCGACAGGGGATAATTCACCCCTCCACTTT. It translates to CASIPTGDNSPLHF.

As concerns this clone: Sequence at one end of the junction differs from germline and may be a read error. The V and J genes are TRBV12-3 or TRBV12-4 and TRBJ1-2; D call uncertain. The CDR3 runs to 11 residues. The CDR3, as DNA: TGTGCCAGCAGTGCAGGACTCTCTTTCGCCTTC. Amino acids: CASSAGLSFAF.

The genes are TRBV18 and TRBJ1-2; D might be TRBD1 (5 bases). Deletions cut 4 bases from V and 4 bases from J, with 13 bases between. The germline gives CDR1 KGHSH, CDR2 LQKENI. The CDR3 extends over 14 amino acids. This chain's CDR3 is CASSQDTPGYGYTF. CDR3 DNA: TGTGCCAGCTCACAGGACACCCCTGGCTATGGCTACACCTTC.

V and J are TRBV7-2 and TRBJ1-5; tentative D call: TRBD1 (6 bases). The CDR3 is 15 amino acids. CDR1 and CDR2 (germline): SGHTA, FQGNSA. Trimming left V 5 bases short and J 3 bases short, with 14 bases between. CDR3 region: CASSRGGPNNQPQHF. The CDR3 nucleotides are TGTGCCAGCAGCCGCGGGGGCCCTAACAATCAGCCCCAGCATTTT.

The CDR3: CSVEMQGRGYTF. CDR3 in DNA: TGCAGCGTTGAAATGCAGGGCCGGGGCTACACCTTC. J is TRBJ1-2 and V is TRBV29-1, with D tentatively TRBD1 (5 bases). The germline V and J ends were trimmed by 2 bases and 8 bases, with 12 bases remaining between them. Germline lookup yields CDR1 SQVTM and CDR2 ANQGSEA. The CDR3 contains 12 residues.

The V gene is TRBV21-1, the J gene TRBJ1-3. TRBV21-1 is noted as a pseudogene. This CDR3 is 20 amino acids long. CDR3 coding DNA: TGTGCCAGCAGCACAAAAGGGCAGAGACCGGGAGGGGCGTACGGAAACACCATATATTTT. Its translation: CASSTKGQRPGGAYGNTIYF.

J is TRBJ2-5 and V is TRBV6-2 or TRBV6-3; tentatively, D is TRBD1 (5 bases). V lost 2 bases to trimming and J lost 0 bases, with 16 bases between them. This CDR3 is 17 amino acids long. Germline V CDR1 and CDR2: MNHEY, SVGEGT. The CDR3 loop is CASSYTIGHTNQETQYF. The DNA for the CDR3 is TGTGCCAGCAGTTACACAATCGGACACACCAACCAAGAGACCCAGTACTTC.

The chain joins TRBV27 to TRBJ2-7; 14 nucleotides align to TRBD2. J was trimmed by 2 bases and V by 6 bases; bases with no gene match: 3. This CDR3 comprises 15 residues. Per the germline V gene, CDR1 is MNHEY and CDR2 is SMNVEV (reference sequence). The CDR3 reads CASSRLAGGTYEQYF. In DNA, the CDR3 is TGTGCCAGCAGCCGACTAGCGGGGGGGACCTACGAGCAGTACTTC.

This clone has only one observation. The rearrangement uses TRBV18 and TRBJ1-2; TRBD1 aligns across 11 bases. This CDR3 region has 16 residues. V was pared by 1 base and J by 8 bases, with 9 bases of the junction left unmatched. Germline CDR1 KGHSH, CDR2 LQKENI. In DNA form, the CDR3 reads TGTGCCAGCTCACCACGGACAGGGGGCCTGCCGGAAGGCTACACCTTC. It translates to CASSPRTGGLPEGYTF.

A note on this clone: At the DNA level, this CDR3 is encoded by other sequences in the same sample as well. CDR3 coding DNA: TGTGCCACCAGTGATCCCCGGGACAGGACCTACGAGCAGTACTTC. Translation: CATSDPRDRTYEQYF. The V and J genes are TRBV24-1 and TRBJ2-7, with 8 bases identical to TRBD1. V lost 3 bases to trimming and J lost 2 bases; unmatched junction nucleotides: 5. The CDR3 totals 15 residues. Germline V gives CDR1 KGHDR, CDR2 SFDVKD.

This clone is classed as medium-sized. The rearrangement uses TRBV28 and TRBJ2-7; the match to TRBD2 covers 7 bases. CDR3 length: 15 residues. Germline lookup yields CDR1 MDHEN and CDR2 SYDVKM. After removal of 8 bases from V and 0 bases from J, the junction contained 10 bases not matched to a gene. As DNA, the CDR3 is TGTGCCAGCGGGAACCTAGCGGATAGCTCCTACGAGCAGTACTTC. It yields the protein CASGNLADSSYEQYF. Using reference TRBV28 and TRBJ2-7 for the parts outside the CDR3, the full variable domain is DVKVTQSSRYLVKRTGEKVFLECVQDMDHENMFWYRQDPGLGLRLIYFSYDVKMKEKGDIPEGYSVSREKKERFSLILESASTNQTSMYLCASGNLADSSYEQYFGPGTRLTVT.